This is a list of T cell receptor beta chains from one sample in a study of post-analysis software for immune sequencing data. TCRdb itself ran the PCR reads through MiXCR, one entry per CDR3 protein. The sample lists fewer than 550,000 distinct CDR3 sequences; under 40% were seen once. Input material: blood. Receptors originate from a girl under 18 with multiple sclerosis. The CDR3 runs from the conserved cysteine through the conserved F or W. The order of the fields is D gene, V gene, J gene, clone size, CDR3 protein, CDR3 DNA. The D gene is left open where the match is weak. Rows give clone size only sometimes, using once, few, many, or a class for an expanded clone.

D: TRBD1; V: TRBV20-1; J: TRBJ2-1; size: few; CDR3: CSAPQGARNEQFF; DNA: TGCAGTGCTCCTCAGGGGGCGCGGAATGAGCAGTTCTTC
D: TRBD2; V: TRBV3-1; J: TRBJ2-7; size: NA; CDR3: CASSQSAGGHEQYF; DNA: TGTGCCAGCAGCCAATCAGCGGGGGGGCACGAGCAGTACTTC
D: NA; V: TRBV4-1; J: TRBJ2-3; size: NA; CDR3: CASSHPGNFDTQYF; DNA: TGCGCCAGCAGCCACCCGGGGAATTTCGATACGCAGTATTTT
D: NA; V: TRBV3-1; J: TRBJ1-5; size: NA; CDR3: CASSPSGGAQPQHF; DNA: TGTGCCAGCAGCCCTTCGGGGGGGGCTCAGCCCCAGCATTTT
D: NA; V: TRBV7-2; J: TRBJ2-5; size: few; CDR3: CASSAGVTRAGETQYF; DNA: TGTGCCAGCAGCGCCGGGGTGACTAGGGCCGGAGAGACCCAGTACTTC
D: NA; V: TRBV6-6; J: TRBJ2-5; size: NA; CDR3: CASSYAPLERQETQYF; DNA: TGTGCCAGCAGTTACGCTCCCTTGGAGAGACAAGAGACCCAGTACTTC
D: NA; V: TRBV4-1; J: TRBJ2-1; size: few; CDR3: CASSRIGVRGAEQFF; DNA: TGCGCCAGCAGCCGCATCGGTGTCAGGGGAGCTGAGCAGTTCTTC
D: NA; V: TRBV7-9; J: TRBJ2-5; size: few; CDR3: CASSLPGFQETQYF; DNA: TGTGCCAGCAGCTTACCGGGATTTCAAGAGACCCAGTACTTC
D: NA; V: TRBV5-1; J: TRBJ1-2; size: NA; CDR3: CVSSDSRYGYTF; DNA: TGTGTCAGCAGCGACAGCCGCTATGGCTACACCTTC
D: NA; V: TRBV5-1; J: TRBJ2-7; size: NA; CDR3: CASSLFPSEQYF; DNA: TGCGCCAGCAGCTTGTTCCCCTCCGAGCAGTACTTC
D: NA; V: TRBV6-5; J: TRBJ1-2; size: NA; CDR3: CASIGSSRGSNYGYTF; DNA: TGTGCCAGCATCGGCAGTTCCCGGGGGAGCAACTATGGCTACACCTTC
D: TRBD1; V: TRBV6-6; J: TRBJ1-1; size: many; CDR3: CASSPTRTGGATEAFF; DNA: TGTGCCAGCAGTCCTACCCGGACAGGGGGCGCGACTGAAGCTTTCTTT
D: TRBD1; V: TRBV25-1; J: TRBJ1-5; size: few; CDR3: CASSGVGDRGTPSQHF; DNA: TGTGCCAGCAGTGGCGTTGGGGACAGGGGGACCCCGTCCCAGCATTTT
D: TRBD2; V: TRBV28; J: TRBJ2-5; size: few; CDR3: CASSRTGTREEYF; DNA: TGTGCCAGCAGCCGAACCGGGACTAGGGAAGAGTACTTC
D: NA; V: TRBV7-2; J: TRBJ2-1; size: few; CDR3: CASSLERGGGRQQFF; DNA: TGTGCCAGCAGCTTAGAGAGAGGCGGGGGCCGGCAACAGTTCTTC
D: NA; V: TRBV5-1; J: TRBJ2-1; size: NA; CDR3: CASSVGRFDNEQFF; DNA: TGCGCCAGCAGCGTAGGGCGATTCGACAATGAGCAGTTCTTC
D: NA; V: TRBV7-8; J: TRBJ1-1; size: NA; CDR3: CASSPRRQGTHLNTEAFF; DNA: TGTGCCAGCAGCCCGAGACGTCAGGGAACCCACTTGAACACTGAAGCTTTCTTT
D: NA; V: TRBV5-1; J: TRBJ2-1; size: NA; CDR3: CASSRGGTAYNEQFF; DNA: TGCGCCAGCAGCCGAGGGGGAACTGCCTACAATGAGCAGTTCTTC
D: NA; V: TRBV12-3/TRBV12-4; J: TRBJ1-2; size: NA; CDR3: CASSETGRDYGYTF; DNA: TGTGCCAGCAGCGAAACAGGGAGGGACTATGGCTACACCTTC
D: NA; V: TRBV20-1; J: TRBJ2-3; size: NA; CDR3: CSARGPLFVTDTQYF; DNA: TGCAGTGCTAGAGGACCTCTTTTTGTCACAGATACGCAGTATTTT
D: NA; V: TRBV20-1; J: TRBJ1-2; size: few; CDR3: CSARVGAGYTF; DNA: TGCAGTGCTAGAGTAGGGGCTGGCTACACCTTC
D: TRBD1; V: TRBV14; J: TRBJ2-7; size: NA; CDR3: CASSQLGQGVTYEQYF; DNA: TGTGCCAGCAGCCAATTGGGTCAGGGGGTTACCTACGAGCAGTACTTC